Described below is a single TCR beta chain sequence and its context. Antigen unknown. V gave up 3 bases and J gave up 0 bases, with 13 bases separating them. Germline V gene data show CDR1 as DFQATT and CDR2 as SNEGSKA (reference sequence). The CDR3 totals 15 residues. This entry belongs to a study of blood T cells in healthy people across ages. About 10 milliliters of peripheral blood were drawn from each donor. Every sample had a minimum of 6.5 million PBMCs isolated. Primed by a sample-barcoded 5' primer and a J-beta primer mix, a second PCR proceeded for about 7 to 11 cycles. Each TCR beta cDNA got a 12-nucleotide random molecular identifier. From the 5' RACE reads, TCRdb called clonotypes with MiXCR, one entry per CDR3 protein. The sample has around 1.7 million distinct CDR3 sequences; approximately 30% are singletons. Notes on the study in general: In these data, TCR beta diversity tracked strongly with naive T cell percentage.

Sequencing was done on a sample of blood. The rearrangement uses TRBV20-1 and TRBJ2-3, with D possibly matching TRBD2 (6 bases). This TCR was recovered from a woman aged 25 to 45 in good health. CDR3 protein: CSARDWGLSTDTQYF. As DNA, the CDR3 is TGCAGTGCTAGGGATTGGGGACTCAGCACAGATACGCAGTATTTT.